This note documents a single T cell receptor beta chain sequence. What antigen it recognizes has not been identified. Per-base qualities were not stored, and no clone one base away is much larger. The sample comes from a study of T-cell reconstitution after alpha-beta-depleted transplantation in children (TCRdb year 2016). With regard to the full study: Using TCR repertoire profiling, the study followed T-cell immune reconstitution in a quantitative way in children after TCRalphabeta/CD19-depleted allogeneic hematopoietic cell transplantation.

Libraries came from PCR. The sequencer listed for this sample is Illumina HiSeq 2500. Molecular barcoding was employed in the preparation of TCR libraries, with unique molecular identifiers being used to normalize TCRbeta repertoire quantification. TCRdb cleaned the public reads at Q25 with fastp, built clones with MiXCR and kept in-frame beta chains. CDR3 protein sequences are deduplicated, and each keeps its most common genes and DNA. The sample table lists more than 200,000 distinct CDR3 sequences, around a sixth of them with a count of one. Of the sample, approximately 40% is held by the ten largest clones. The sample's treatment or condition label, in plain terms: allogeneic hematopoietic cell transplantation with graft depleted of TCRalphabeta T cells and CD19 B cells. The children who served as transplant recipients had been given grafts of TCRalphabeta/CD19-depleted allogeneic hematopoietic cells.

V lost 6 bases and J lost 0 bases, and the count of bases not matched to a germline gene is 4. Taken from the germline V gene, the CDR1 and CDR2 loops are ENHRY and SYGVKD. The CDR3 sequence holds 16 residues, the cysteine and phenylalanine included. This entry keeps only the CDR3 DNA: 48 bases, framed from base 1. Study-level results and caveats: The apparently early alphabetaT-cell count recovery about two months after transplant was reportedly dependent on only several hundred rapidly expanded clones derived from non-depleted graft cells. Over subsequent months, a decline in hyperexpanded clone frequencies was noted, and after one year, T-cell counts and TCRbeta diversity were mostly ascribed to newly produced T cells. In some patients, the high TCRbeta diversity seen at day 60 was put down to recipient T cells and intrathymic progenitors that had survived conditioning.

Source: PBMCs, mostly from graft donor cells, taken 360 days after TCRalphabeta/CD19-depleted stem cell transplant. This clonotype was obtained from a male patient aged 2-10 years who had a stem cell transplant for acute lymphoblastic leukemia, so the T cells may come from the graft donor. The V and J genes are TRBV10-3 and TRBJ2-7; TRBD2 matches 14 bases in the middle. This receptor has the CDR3 CAISGLAGGSSYEQYF. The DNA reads TGTGCCATCAGCGGACTAGCGGGGGGAAGCTCCTACGAGCAGTACTTC.